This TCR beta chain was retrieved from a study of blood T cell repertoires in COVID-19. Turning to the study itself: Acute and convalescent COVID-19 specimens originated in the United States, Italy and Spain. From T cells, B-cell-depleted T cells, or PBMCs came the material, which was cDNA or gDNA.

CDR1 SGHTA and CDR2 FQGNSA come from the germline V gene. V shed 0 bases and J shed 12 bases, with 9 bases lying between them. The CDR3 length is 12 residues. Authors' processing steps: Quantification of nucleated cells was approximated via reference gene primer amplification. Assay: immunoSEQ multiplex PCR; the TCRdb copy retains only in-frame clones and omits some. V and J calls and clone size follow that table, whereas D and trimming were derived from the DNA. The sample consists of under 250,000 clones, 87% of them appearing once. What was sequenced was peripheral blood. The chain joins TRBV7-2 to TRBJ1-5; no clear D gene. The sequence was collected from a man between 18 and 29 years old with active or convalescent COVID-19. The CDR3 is CASSLAGSVQHF. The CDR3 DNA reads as TGTGCCAGCAGCTTAGCAGGGAGCGTCCAGCATTTT. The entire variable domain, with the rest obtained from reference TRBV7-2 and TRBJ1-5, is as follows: GAGVSQSPSNKVTEKGKDVELRCDPISGHTALYWYRQSLGQGLEFLIYFQGNSAPDKSGLPSDRFSAERTGGSVSTLTIQRTQQEDSAVYLCASSLAGSVQHFGDGTRLSIL.